Listed below are T cell receptor beta chains from one sample, sequenced in a study of T cell changes during pregnancy in multiple sclerosis. Sequenced by immunoSEQ multiplex PCR; TCRdb stores in-frame clones only, minus some. The sample shows around 84,000 clones, over 85% of them seen only once. Sequencing used peripheral blood, obtained in the second trimester of pregnancy. Receptors were obtained from a female donor in good health, enrolled as a control in a pregnancy study. Each CDR3 is given with its conserved first and last residue.

>TRBV5-1|TRBJ2-5
CASSQAGVGETQYF
>TRBV2|TRBJ2-7
CASSEESSLYEQYF
>TRBV2|TRBJ2-7
CATSRDSRSPFHF
>TRBV2|TRBJ2-1
CASSRDYNNEQFF
>TRBV4-1|TRBJ1-2
CASSQDSTGPTYGYTF
>TRBV5-4|TRBJ2-1
CASSLGGGRSDNEQFF
>TRBV2|TRBJ2-3
CASARGAMGDTDTQYF
>TRBV6-1|TRBJ1-1
CASRYRQREAFF
>TRBV5-5|TRBJ2-5
CASSLNRGGETQYF
>TRBV28|TRBJ2-1
CASTLSGVPEGEQFF
>TRBV28|TRBJ2-7
CASKKDSGFYEQYF
>TRBV6-4|TRBJ2-7
CASSDFTSGRGSYEQYF
>TRBV28|TRBJ2-1
CASSLRGAYNEQFF
>TRBV5-1|TRBJ2-7
CASSPGTTTRGEQYF
>TRBV5-1|TRBJ2-3
CASSLEAGGGTDTQYF
>TRBV5-1|TRBJ2-5
CASSWTGDETQYF
>TRBV28|TRBJ2-6
CASVGQIISGANVLTF
>TRBV6-1|TRBJ2-1
CASSELGRVYVVSNEQFF
>TRBV7-2|TRBJ2-1
CASTLSGSSYNEQFF
>TRBV6-1|TRBJ2-3
CASDTGVDTQYF
>TRBV20-1|TRBJ2-5
CSSGRETQYF
>TRBV21-1|TRBJ1-1
CASSIFTGCTEAFF
>TRBV27|TRBJ2-7
CASSKTSGSLPPYEQYF
>TRBV19|TRBJ2-5
CASSIRRYQETQYF
>TRBV19|TRBJ1-5
CASSLGGRNQPQHF
>TRBV4-1|TRBJ1-2
CASRAAARAGANYGYTF
>TRBV7-5|TRBJ2-4
CVRSLGLGTGRHIQYF
>TRBV21-1|TRBJ1-5
CASSRTGEGFNRPQHF
>TRBV5-8|TRBJ1-3
CASSLEGVVTIYF
>TRBV5-1|TRBJ2-7
CASSLGLAGVSYEQYF
>TRBV7-9|TRBJ2-2
CASSLGGQGRTGELFF
>TRBV5-5|TRBJ2-2
CASSLGQYTGELFF
>TRBV5-4|TRBJ1-6
CASSDQTGWHSPLHF
>TRBV5-5|TRBJ2-5
CASSSRTSGRETQYF
>TRBV4-2|TRBJ2-7
CASSQEDRGREQYF
>TRBV10-3|TRBJ1-4
CAISESRGGGEKLFF
>TRBV5-1|TRBJ2-7
CASSLGSGGQNQQYF
>TRBV18|TRBJ2-7
CASSGQRNEQYF
>TRBV11-2|TRBJ1-5
CASSLETGPQHF
>TRBV5-6|TRBJ2-1
CASSLAAGGYNEQFF
>TRBV4-1|TRBJ2-1
CASSEVDILSYNEQFF
>TRBV2|TRBJ1-2
CASSTNNRAGYTF
>TRBV10-3|TRBJ2-3
CAISEGLAGTDTQYF
>TRBV2|TRBJ2-3
CASSLGLAGELDTQYF
>TRBV5-4|TRBJ1-4
CASSLQGVDEKLFF
>TRBV6-1|TRBJ1-4
CASSSQNKLFF
>TRBV6-1|TRBJ2-3
CASGSGSVSADTQYF
>TRBV6-5|TRBJ1-1
CASSRTGGWNTEAFF
>TRBV7-8|TRBJ2-5
CASSLALGGGETQYF